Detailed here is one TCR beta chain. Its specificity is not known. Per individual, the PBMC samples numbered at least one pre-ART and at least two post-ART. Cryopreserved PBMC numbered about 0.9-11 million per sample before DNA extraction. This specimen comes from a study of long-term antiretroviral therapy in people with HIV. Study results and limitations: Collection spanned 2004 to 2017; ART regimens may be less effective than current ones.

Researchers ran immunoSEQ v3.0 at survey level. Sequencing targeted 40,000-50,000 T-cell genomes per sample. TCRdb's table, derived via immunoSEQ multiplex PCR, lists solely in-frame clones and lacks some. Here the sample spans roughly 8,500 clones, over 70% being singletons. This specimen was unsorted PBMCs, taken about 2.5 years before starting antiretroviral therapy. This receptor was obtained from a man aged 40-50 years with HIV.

The CDR3 spells CASSRPGVSYNEQFF. In DNA, the CDR3 is TGTGCCAGCTCACGACCAGGGGTCTCCTACAATGAGCAGTTCTTC. The chain recombines TRBV18 with TRBJ2-1; possible D gene TRBD1, 6 bases. V was cut by 4 bases and J by 0 bases, with 10 bases left in between. CDR3 length equals 15 residues. Germline lookup yields CDR1 KGHSH and CDR2 LQKENI.